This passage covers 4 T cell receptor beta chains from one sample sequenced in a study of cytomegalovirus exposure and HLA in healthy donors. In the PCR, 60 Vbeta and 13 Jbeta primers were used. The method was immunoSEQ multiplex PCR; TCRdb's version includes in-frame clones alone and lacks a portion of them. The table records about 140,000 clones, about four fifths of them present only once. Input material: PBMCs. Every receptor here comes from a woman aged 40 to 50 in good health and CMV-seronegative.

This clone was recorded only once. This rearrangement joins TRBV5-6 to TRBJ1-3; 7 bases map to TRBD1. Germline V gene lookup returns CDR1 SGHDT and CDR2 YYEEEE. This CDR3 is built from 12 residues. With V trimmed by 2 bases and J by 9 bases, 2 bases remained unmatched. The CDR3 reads CASSLRGRTIYF. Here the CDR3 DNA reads TGTGCCAGCAGCTTAAGGGGGCGCACCATATATTTT.

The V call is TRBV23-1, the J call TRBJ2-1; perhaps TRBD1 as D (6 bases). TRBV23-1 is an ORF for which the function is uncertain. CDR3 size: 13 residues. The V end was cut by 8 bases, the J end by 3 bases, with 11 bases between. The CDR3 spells CASGYRDYNEQFF. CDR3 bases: TGCGCCAGCGGATACAGGGACTACAATGAGCAGTTCTTC.

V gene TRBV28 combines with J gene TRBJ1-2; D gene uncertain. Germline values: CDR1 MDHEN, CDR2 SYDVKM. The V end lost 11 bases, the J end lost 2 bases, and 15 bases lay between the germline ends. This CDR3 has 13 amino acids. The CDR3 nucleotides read TGTGCCTCGCAGGACTTCTCAAACTATGGCTACACCTTC. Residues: CASQDFSNYGYTF.

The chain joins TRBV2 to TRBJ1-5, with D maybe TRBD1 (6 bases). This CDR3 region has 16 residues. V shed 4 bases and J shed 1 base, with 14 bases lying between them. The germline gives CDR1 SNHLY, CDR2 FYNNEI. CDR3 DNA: TGTGCCAGCAGTGTTACACAGGGCTTAAGCAATCAGCCCCAGCATTTT. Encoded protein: CASSVTQGLSNQPQHF. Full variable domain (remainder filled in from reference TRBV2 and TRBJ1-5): EPEVTQTPSHQVTQMGQEVILRCVPISNHLYFYWYRQILGQKVEFLVSFYNNEISEKSEIFDDQFSVERPDGSNFTLKIRSTKLEDSAMYFCASSVTQGLSNQPQHFGDGTRLSIL.